The table lists the clone carrying this T cell receptor beta chain with a few counts. Its antigen remains unknown. The data stem from a study of T cell responses to AZD1222 COVID-19 vaccine. This CDR3 is built from 15 residues. The germline V gene has CDR1 MNHEY and CDR2 SVGAGI. The germline V and J ends were trimmed by 6 bases and 5 bases, with 17 bases remaining between them. Study outcomes and limitations: The breadth and depth of Spike-specific TCRs increased once two AZD1222 doses had been given. The study found vaccine-associated CD4 TCRs spanning spike, dominant at 160-218 and 743-854. Targets within unmutated variant regions were reportedly found for nearly half of spike-specific TCRs.

The method was immunoSEQ multiplex PCR; TCRdb's version includes in-frame clones alone and lacks a portion of them. Counted here are over 90,000 clones, less than 95% occurring once; the ten biggest clones make up 4.5% to 5.5%. The specimen was peripheral blood, collected on day 0 of AZD1222 vaccination. This chain joins TRBV6-5 and TRBJ1-5; a weak D match, TRBD1 (6 bases). The TCR was taken from an adult in good health. CDR3 nucleotides: TGTGCCAGCAGCGTACAGGGAGGGAAGGATCAGCCCCAGCATTTT. It specifies CASSVQGGKDQPQHF.